This T cell receptor (beta chain) was recovered during a study of Tregs in tolerant kidney transplant recipients. Recipients received nonmyeloablative bone marrow transplants from related graft donors, with transient mixed chimerism. CDR1 is ENHRY and CDR2 is SYGVKD in the germline V gene. Trimming shortened V by 4 bases and J by 0 bases, and 10 bases separated the two germline ends. This CDR3 comprises 16 residues. Libraries were prepared by immunoSEQ multiplex PCR; TCRdb keeps only in-frame clonotypes and omits some of them. The table shows 100,000 or so clones, with under 95% occurring only once. This sequence was found in a human patient who received a combined kidney and bone marrow transplant. Some T cells could come from the graft donor. This chain links TRBV10-3 with TRBJ2-6; perhaps TRBD2 as D (5 bases). This specimen was CD4+ T cells from blood (PBMCs), taken 12 months after the transplant. The CDR3 DNA follows: TGTGCCATCAGTGGTTTAGCGTCCTCTGGGGCCAACGTCCTGACTTTC. Its protein product is CAISGLASSGANVLTF.